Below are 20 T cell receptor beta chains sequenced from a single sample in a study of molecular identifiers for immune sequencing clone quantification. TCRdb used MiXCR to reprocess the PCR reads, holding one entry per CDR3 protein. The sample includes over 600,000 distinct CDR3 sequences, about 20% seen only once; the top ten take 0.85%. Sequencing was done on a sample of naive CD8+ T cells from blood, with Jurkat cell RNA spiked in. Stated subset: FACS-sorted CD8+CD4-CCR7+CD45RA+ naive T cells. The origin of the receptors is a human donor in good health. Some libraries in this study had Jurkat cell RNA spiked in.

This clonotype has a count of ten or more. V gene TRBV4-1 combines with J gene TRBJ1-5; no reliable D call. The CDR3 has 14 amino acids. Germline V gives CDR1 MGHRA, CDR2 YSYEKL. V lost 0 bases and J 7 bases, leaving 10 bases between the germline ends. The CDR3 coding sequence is TGCGCCAGCAGCCAAGACAGGAGGAGCCAGCCCCAGCATTTT. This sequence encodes CASSQDRRSQPQHF.

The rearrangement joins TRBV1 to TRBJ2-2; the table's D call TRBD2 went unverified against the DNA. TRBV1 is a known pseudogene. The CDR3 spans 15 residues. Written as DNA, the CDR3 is TGCACCAGCAGCCAGGCCAGAGGGTGTACCGGGGAGCTGTTTTTT. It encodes CTSSQARGCTGELFF.

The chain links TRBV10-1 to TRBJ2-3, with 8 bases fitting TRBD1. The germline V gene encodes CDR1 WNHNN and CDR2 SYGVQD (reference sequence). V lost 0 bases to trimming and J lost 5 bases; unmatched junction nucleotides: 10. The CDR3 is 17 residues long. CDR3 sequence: CASSESWPAGGGDTQYF. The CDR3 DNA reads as TGCGCCAGCAGTGAGTCGTGGCCGGCAGGGGGCGGAGATACGCAGTATTTT.

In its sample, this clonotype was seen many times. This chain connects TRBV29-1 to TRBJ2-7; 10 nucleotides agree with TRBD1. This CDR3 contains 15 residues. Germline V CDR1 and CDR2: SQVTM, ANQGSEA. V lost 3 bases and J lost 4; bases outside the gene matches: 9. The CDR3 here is CSVDSGTGVRYEQYF. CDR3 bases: TGCAGCGTTGATAGCGGGACAGGGGTCAGGTACGAGCAGTACTTC.

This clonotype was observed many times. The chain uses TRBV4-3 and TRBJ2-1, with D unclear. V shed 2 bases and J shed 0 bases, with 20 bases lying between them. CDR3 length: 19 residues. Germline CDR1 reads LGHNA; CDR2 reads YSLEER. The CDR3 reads CASSQILGLQESSYNEQFF. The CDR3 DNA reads TGCGCCAGCAGCCAAATTTTAGGCCTACAAGAGAGCTCCTACAATGAGCAGTTCTTC.

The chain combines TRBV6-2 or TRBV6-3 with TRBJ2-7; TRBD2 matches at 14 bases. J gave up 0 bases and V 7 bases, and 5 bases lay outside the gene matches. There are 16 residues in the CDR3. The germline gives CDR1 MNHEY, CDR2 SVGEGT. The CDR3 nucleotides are TGTGCCAGCACTGGCGGGACTAGCGGGAGCTCCTACGAGCAGTACTTC. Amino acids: CASTGGTSGSSYEQYF.

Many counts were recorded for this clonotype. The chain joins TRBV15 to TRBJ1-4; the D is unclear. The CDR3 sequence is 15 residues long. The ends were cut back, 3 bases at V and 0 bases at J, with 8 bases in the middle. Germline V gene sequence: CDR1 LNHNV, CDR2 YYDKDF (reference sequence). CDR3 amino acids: CATSSRLATNEKLFF. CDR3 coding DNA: TGTGCCACCAGCAGCCGCCTTGCAACTAATGAAAAACTGTTTTTT.

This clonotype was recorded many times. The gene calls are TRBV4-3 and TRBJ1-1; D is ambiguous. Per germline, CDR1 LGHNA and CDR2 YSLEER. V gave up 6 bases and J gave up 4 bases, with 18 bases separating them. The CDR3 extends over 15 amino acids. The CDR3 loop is CASSPIGGSATEAFF. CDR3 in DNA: TGCGCCAGCAGTCCAATTGGAGGGTCGGCCACTGAAGCTTTCTTT.

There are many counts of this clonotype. The CDR3 protein is CASTLGYNTEAFF. In DNA, the CDR3 is TGTGCCAGCACCCTGGGTTACAACACTGAAGCTTTCTTT. This chain links TRBV7-9 with TRBJ1-1; D not resolved. The CDR3 has 13 amino acids. V lost 7 bases, J lost 2 bases, and 11 bases lay in between. CDR1 is SEHNR, CDR2 FQNEAQ, per germline (reference sequence).

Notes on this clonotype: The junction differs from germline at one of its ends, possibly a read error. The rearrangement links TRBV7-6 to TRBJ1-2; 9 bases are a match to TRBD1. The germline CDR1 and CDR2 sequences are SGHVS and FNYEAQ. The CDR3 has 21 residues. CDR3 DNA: TGTGCCAGCAGCTTATTTGCGGCTGCCGTGGGGGACAGGGACCAGCACTATGGCTACACTTTC. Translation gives CASSLFAAAVGDRDQHYGYTF.

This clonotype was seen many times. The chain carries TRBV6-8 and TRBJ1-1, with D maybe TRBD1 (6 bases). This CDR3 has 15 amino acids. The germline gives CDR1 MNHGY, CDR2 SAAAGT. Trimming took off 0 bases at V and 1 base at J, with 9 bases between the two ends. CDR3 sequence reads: CASSYSRGRNTEAFF. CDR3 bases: TGTGCCAGCAGTTACTCACGGGGGCGGAACACTGAAGCTTTCTTT.

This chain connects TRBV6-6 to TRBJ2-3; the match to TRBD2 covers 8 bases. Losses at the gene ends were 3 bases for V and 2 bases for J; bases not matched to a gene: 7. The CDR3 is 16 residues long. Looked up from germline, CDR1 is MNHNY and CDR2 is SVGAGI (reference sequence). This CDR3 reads CASSYSQTSDTDTQYF. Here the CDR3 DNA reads TGTGCCAGCAGTTATTCCCAGACTAGCGACACAGATACGCAGTATTTT.

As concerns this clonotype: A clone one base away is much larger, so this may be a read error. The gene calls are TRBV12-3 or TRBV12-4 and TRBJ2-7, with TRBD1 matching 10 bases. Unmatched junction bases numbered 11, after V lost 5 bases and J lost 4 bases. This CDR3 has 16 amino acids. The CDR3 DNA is TGTGCCAGCAGTATAGTAGGGACAGGGGCCTGGTACGAGCAGTACTTC. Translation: CASSIVGTGAWYEQYF.

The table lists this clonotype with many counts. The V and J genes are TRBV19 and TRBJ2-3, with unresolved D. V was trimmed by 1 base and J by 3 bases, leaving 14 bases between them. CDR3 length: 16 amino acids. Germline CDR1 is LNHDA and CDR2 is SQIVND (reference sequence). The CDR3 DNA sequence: TGTGCCAGTAGTATAGGTTGGCGATCTCCGACAGATACGCAGTATTTT. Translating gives CASSIGWRSPTDTQYF.

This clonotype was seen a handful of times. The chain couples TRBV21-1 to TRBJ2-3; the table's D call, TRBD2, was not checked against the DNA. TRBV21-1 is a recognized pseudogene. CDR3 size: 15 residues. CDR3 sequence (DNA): TGTGCCAGCAGCACCTGCGGGGGGGCTGGGGATACGCAGTATTTT. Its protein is CASSTCGGAGDTQYF.

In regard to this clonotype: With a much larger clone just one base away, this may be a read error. As DNA, the CDR3 is TGTGCCAGCAGTGCAGGACTAGCGGGGGTGCACGATGAGCAGTTCTTC. Residues: CASSAGLAGVHDEQFF. The genes are TRBV6-1 and TRBJ2-1, with 13 nucleotides matching TRBD2. The CDR3 is 16 residues long. Germline CDR1 and CDR2: MNHNS and SASEGT. Unmatched junction bases numbered 8, after V lost 4 bases and J lost 8 bases.

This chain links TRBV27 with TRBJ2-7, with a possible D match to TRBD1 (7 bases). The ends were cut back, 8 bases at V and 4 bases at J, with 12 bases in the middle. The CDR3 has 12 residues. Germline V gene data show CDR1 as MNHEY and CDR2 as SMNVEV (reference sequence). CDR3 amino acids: CASEGAGYEQYF. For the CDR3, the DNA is TGTGCCAGCGAGGGGGCGGGGTACGAGCAGTACTTC.

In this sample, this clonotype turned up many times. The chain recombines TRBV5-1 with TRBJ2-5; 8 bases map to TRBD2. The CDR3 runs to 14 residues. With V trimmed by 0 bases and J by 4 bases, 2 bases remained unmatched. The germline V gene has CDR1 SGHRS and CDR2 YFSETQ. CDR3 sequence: CASSLAGGGETQYF. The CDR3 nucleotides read TGCGCCAGCAGCTTGGCCGGGGGGGGAGAGACCCAGTACTTC.

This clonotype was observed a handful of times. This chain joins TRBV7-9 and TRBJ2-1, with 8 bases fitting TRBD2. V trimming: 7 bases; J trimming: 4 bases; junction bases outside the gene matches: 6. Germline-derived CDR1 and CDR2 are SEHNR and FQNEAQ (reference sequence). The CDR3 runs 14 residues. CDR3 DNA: TGTGCCAGCAAATCAGCGGGGGAGTACAATGAGCAGTTCTTC. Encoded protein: CASKSAGEYNEQFF.

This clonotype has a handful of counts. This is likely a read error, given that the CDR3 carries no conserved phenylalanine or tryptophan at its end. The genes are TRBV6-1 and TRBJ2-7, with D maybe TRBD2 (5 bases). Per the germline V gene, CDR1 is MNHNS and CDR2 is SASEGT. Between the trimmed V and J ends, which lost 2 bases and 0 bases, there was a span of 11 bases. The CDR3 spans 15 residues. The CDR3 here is CASSETDWNSYEQYL. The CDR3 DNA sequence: TGTGCCAGCAGTGAAACGGACTGGAACTCCTACGAGCAGTACCTC.